A selection of T cell receptor beta chains follows, all from one sample in a study of blood T cell repertoires in COVID-19. Method: immunoSEQ multiplex PCR; TCRdb's copy keeps in-frame clones and lacks some. The sample shows around 280,000 clones, 90% of them seen only once. Sequenced material: PBMCs or T cells enriched from blood (not recorded which). These receptor sequences come from a woman between 18 and 29 years old with acute COVID-19. The CDR3 runs from the conserved cysteine through the conserved F or W. Size tells how often a clone was seen (once, few, many) or the class of an expanded clone, and some rows leave it out.

clone size: few
V gene: TRBV7-8
J gene: TRBJ2-7
CDR3 protein: CASSLPGQPYEQYF

clone size: .
V gene: TRBV29-1
J gene: TRBJ2-7
CDR3 protein: CSVAPAVPSEQYF

clone size: .
V gene: TRBV6-5
J gene: TRBJ1-5
CDR3 protein: CASSSDYSNQPQHF

clone size: .
V gene: TRBV24-1
J gene: TRBJ1-5
CDR3 protein: CATSGRYSNQPQHF

clone size: once
V gene: TRBV29-1
J gene: TRBJ1-2
CDR3 protein: CSVGRDSTNYGYTF

clone size: once
V gene: TRBV4-2
J gene: TRBJ1-3
CDR3 protein: CASSQDTVSGNTIYF

clone size: .
V gene: TRBV27
J gene: TRBJ2-7
CDR3 protein: CASSLSPTGTYEQYF

clone size: once
V gene: TRBV30
J gene: TRBJ1-6
CDR3 protein: CAWSDRGFLSPLHF

clone size: .
V gene: TRBV4-1
J gene: TRBJ1-1
CDR3 protein: CASAGRAMNTEAFF

clone size: .
V gene: TRBV18
J gene: TRBJ2-3
CDR3 protein: CASSRPGLGTDTQYF

clone size: .
V gene: TRBV2
J gene: TRBJ1-1
CDR3 protein: CASSAGYRALGTEAFF

clone size: .
V gene: TRBV6-1
J gene: TRBJ1-1
CDR3 protein: CASSERGIAEAFF

clone size: .
V gene: TRBV7-2
J gene: TRBJ2-1
CDR3 protein: CASSLQRLAGSRIAEQFF

clone size: .
V gene: TRBV5-1
J gene: TRBJ2-7
CDR3 protein: CASSTRGLAMDEQYF

clone size: .
V gene: TRBV4-1
J gene: TRBJ2-7
CDR3 protein: CASSQDSIFSSYEQYF

clone size: few
V gene: TRBV4-2
J gene: TRBJ1-5
CDR3 protein: CASSQDSRGRQPQHF

clone size: .
V gene: TRBV5-6
J gene: TRBJ2-3
CDR3 protein: CASRKAGGSDTQYF

clone size: .
V gene: TRBV5-6
J gene: TRBJ1-5
CDR3 protein: CASSTLDRSNQPQHF

clone size: .
V gene: TRBV3-1/TRBV3-2
J gene: TRBJ2-7
CDR3 protein: CASSSDPQSGRPNEQYF

clone size: .
V gene: TRBV28
J gene: TRBJ2-2
CDR3 protein: CASSFPQGDAGELFF

clone size: .
V gene: TRBV19
J gene: TRBJ2-7
CDR3 protein: CASSGTGTGVSYEQYF

clone size: .
V gene: TRBV12-3/TRBV12-4
J gene: TRBJ2-5
CDR3 protein: CASRTGQETQYF

clone size: few
V gene: TRBV6-1
J gene: TRBJ2-5
CDR3 protein: CASSESGGRAGTQYF

clone size: .
V gene: TRBV4-1
J gene: TRBJ2-1
CDR3 protein: CASSQVVTSDNEQFF

clone size: .
V gene: TRBV5-1
J gene: TRBJ1-1
CDR3 protein: CASSLGLGTQGGTEAFF

clone size: .
V gene: TRBV18
J gene: TRBJ2-1
CDR3 protein: CASSPNSVSGSYSTRYNEQFF

clone size: .
V gene: TRBV30
J gene: TRBJ1-5
CDR3 protein: CAWTEGGASYSNQPQHF

clone size: .
V gene: TRBV5-1
J gene: TRBJ2-1
CDR3 protein: CASGREKAGGSSNEQFF

clone size: .
V gene: TRBV15
J gene: TRBJ2-1
CDR3 protein: CATSRDKAGLAGERFF

clone size: .
V gene: TRBV7-8
J gene: TRBJ2-3
CDR3 protein: CASSLGYSISTDTQYF

clone size: once
V gene: TRBV11-2
J gene: TRBJ1-2
CDR3 protein: CASSSPITGDYGYTF

clone size: .
V gene: TRBV18
J gene: TRBJ2-7
CDR3 protein: CASSPLTGEQYF

clone size: many
V gene: TRBV7-2
J gene: TRBJ2-1
CDR3 protein: CASSSRLARVGTGSEQFF

clone size: .
V gene: TRBV30
J gene: TRBJ2-7
CDR3 protein: CAWSVIAGSYEQYF

clone size: .
V gene: TRBV10-3
J gene: TRBJ1-1
CDR3 protein: CAIRGASFGSEAFF

clone size: .
V gene: TRBV28
J gene: TRBJ2-3
CDR3 protein: CASSPRNTDTQYF

clone size: .
V gene: TRBV7-2
J gene: TRBJ2-3
CDR3 protein: CASSPLGGVGDTQYF

clone size: .
V gene: TRBV29-1
J gene: TRBJ2-3
CDR3 protein: CSGREGTDTQYF

clone size: .
V gene: TRBV27
J gene: TRBJ2-7
CDR3 protein: CASSLSRAGGYEQYF

clone size: .
V gene: TRBV6-5
J gene: TRBJ1-3
CDR3 protein: CGEQATPGNTIYF

clone size: .
V gene: TRBV2
J gene: TRBJ2-1
CDR3 protein: CASSTQGGDYNEQFF

clone size: .
V gene: TRBV19
J gene: TRBJ1-2
CDR3 protein: CASRGQGGYGYTF

clone size: .
V gene: TRBV4-2
J gene: TRBJ2-7
CDR3 protein: CASSTRVAGFPSYEQYF

clone size: .
V gene: TRBV30
J gene: TRBJ1-5
CDR3 protein: CAWSGGNNQPQHF

clone size: once
V gene: TRBV7-8
J gene: TRBJ2-7
CDR3 protein: CASSLGWVGTGLYEQYF

clone size: many
V gene: TRBV5-1
J gene: TRBJ1-3
CDR3 protein: CASSYAGTGSANTIYF

clone size: .
V gene: TRBV10-1
J gene: TRBJ1-2
CDR3 protein: CASSAGEAYGYTF

clone size: .
V gene: TRBV5-1
J gene: TRBJ1-4
CDR3 protein: CASSLDQGNTNEKLFF

clone size: .
V gene: TRBV19
J gene: TRBJ2-7
CDR3 protein: CASSATSGRGEQYF

clone size: .
V gene: TRBV30
J gene: TRBJ2-1
CDR3 protein: CAWSPPGNEQFF